The 23 T cell receptor beta chains below all came from one sample that was sequenced in a study of cytomegalovirus exposure and HLA in healthy donors. PCR involved 60 Vbeta and 13 Jbeta primers. TCRdb's table, derived via immunoSEQ multiplex PCR, lists solely in-frame clones and lacks some. The data hold some 40,000 clones, with around 68% observed a single time. Sequencing input: PBMCs. Receptors were obtained from a man aged 35 to 55 in good health and CMV-seronegative.

This clone was seen just once. The chain joins TRBV27 to TRBJ1-5, with D maybe TRBD1 (6 bases). The germline CDR1 and CDR2 sequences are MNHEY and SMNVEV (reference sequence). This CDR3 spans 21 amino acids. Trimming stripped 5 bases from V and 0 bases from J, with 29 bases between. The CDR3 sequence is CASSPYPDSGGRMYSNQPQHF. DNA for the CDR3: TGTGCCAGCAGTCCTTACCCCGACTCGGGGGGCCGCATGTATAGCAATCAGCCCCAGCATTTT.

CDR3 sequence (DNA): TGTGCCAGCAGTTATACAGCCTCCTACGAGCAGTACTTC. It codes for CASSYTASYEQYF. This chain links TRBV6-5 with TRBJ2-7; D gene uncertain. CDR3 length: 13 amino acids. Trimming removed 3 bases at V and 0 bases at J, with 6 bases between. The germline gives CDR1 MNHEY, CDR2 SVGAGI.

V gene TRBV7-9 combines with J gene TRBJ2-1; 9 positions agree with TRBD2. The V gene's germline CDR1 is SEHNR and CDR2 FQNEAQ (reference sequence). This CDR3 has 16 residues. The junction had 10 bases not matched to a gene; V was cut back by 5 bases and J by 5 bases. CDR3 sequence: CASSDHRRGGDNEQFF. CDR3 DNA: TGTGCCAGCAGCGACCACCGGCGGGGGGGGGACAATGAGCAGTTCTTC.

The chain employs TRBV2 and TRBJ2-7; D remains unclear. This CDR3 contains 15 residues. V was cut by 0 bases and J by 2 bases, with 11 bases left in between. Germline CDR1 and CDR2: SNHLY and FYNNEI. CDR3 region: CASSEAQWSPYEQYF. The CDR3 DNA reads as TGTGCCAGCAGTGAAGCGCAGTGGAGTCCCTACGAGCAGTACTTC.

The chain recombines TRBV4-1 with TRBJ2-3, with a weak D call TRBD2 (6 bases). The CDR3 extends over 15 amino acids. The germline V and J ends were trimmed by 1 base and 3 bases, with 11 bases remaining between them. Per germline, CDR1 MGHRA and CDR2 YSYEKL. In nucleotides, the CDR3 is TGCGCCAGCAGCCAAGTCGGCGGGGAGACAGATACGCAGTATTTT. This gives the protein CASSQVGGETDTQYF.

The V gene is TRBV6-5, the J gene TRBJ1-4; D gene unclear. Between the trimmed V and J ends, which lost 5 bases and 4 bases, there was a span of 14 bases. Germline V gene data show CDR1 as MNHEY and CDR2 as SVGAGI. The CDR3 totals 15 residues. Here the CDR3 DNA reads TGTGCCAGCAGTCCCCGAGCTTCTCTTAATGAAAAACTGTTTTTT. It yields the protein CASSPRASLNEKLFF.

The gene calls are TRBV28 and TRBJ2-7; D is perhaps TRBD1 (5 bases). V gave up 3 bases and J gave up 0 bases, with 6 bases separating them. CDR1 and CDR2 (germline): MDHEN, SYDVKM. The CDR3 covers 13 residues. The CDR3 spells CASSLQGSYEQYF. CDR3 coding DNA: TGTGCCAGCAGTTTGCAGGGCTCCTACGAGCAGTACTTC.

The V call is TRBV29-1, the J call TRBJ1-4, with D possibly matching TRBD1 (5 bases). V lost 3 bases to trimming and J lost 8 bases, with 7 bases between them. There are 11 residues in the CDR3. Germline lookup yields CDR1 SQVTM and CDR2 ANQGSEA. In DNA form, the CDR3 reads TGCAGCGTTGAGGAGGGGGAAAAACTGTTTTTT. Translating gives CSVEEGEKLFF.

This rearrangement joins TRBV30 to TRBJ1-1; unclear D gene. V gave up 0 bases and J gave up 3 bases, with 8 bases separating them. This CDR3 has 13 amino acids. The germline V gene encodes CDR1 GTSNPN and CDR2 SVGIG (reference sequence). The CDR3 DNA sequence: TGTGCCTGGAGTGTAGCAGGCTACACTGAAGCTTTCTTT. Translated, it gives CAWSVAGYTEAFF.

On this clone itself: The same CDR3 can be traced to other DNA sequences in this sample. CDR3 region: CASSLTGVYGYTF. CDR3 bases: TGTGCCAGCAGCTTGACAGGGGTCTATGGCTACACCTTC. This chain links TRBV5-4 with TRBJ1-2, with 7 bases fitting TRBD1. J gave up 4 bases and V 1 base, and 1 base lay outside the gene matches. Germline CDR1 and CDR2: SGHNT and YYREEE (reference sequence). The CDR3 sequence is 13 residues long.

This clone was seen only a few times. The rearrangement links TRBV2 to TRBJ1-3, with D hard to call. The CDR3 covers 16 residues. Trimming shortened V by 2 bases and J by 0 bases, and 11 bases separated the two germline ends. The V gene's germline CDR1 is SNHLY and CDR2 FYNNEI. DNA for the CDR3: TGTGCCAGCAGTGAATATTGGGCGAGCTCTGGAAACACCATATATTTT. The encoded protein is CASSEYWASSGNTIYF.

This clone was picked up a small number of times. The J gene is TRBJ2-7, the V gene TRBV11-2; a weak D match, TRBD1 (5 bases). The V gene's germline CDR1 is SGHAT and CDR2 FQNNGV. This CDR3 contains 17 residues. Trimming stripped 5 bases from V and 3 bases from J, with 23 bases between. The DNA of the CDR3 is TGTGCCAGCAGCATTAATTCCCAGGGTTCGCGTTTCTACGAGCAGTACTTC. This encodes CASSINSQGSRFYEQYF.

This clone is a singleton in its sample. V usage is TRBV5-4 and J usage is TRBJ1-2; D ambiguous. CDR1 and CDR2 (germline): SGHNT, YYREEE (reference sequence). This CDR3 is 14 amino acids long. V was clipped by 1 base and J by 3 bases, with 10 bases between them. The CDR3 DNA reads TGTGCCAGCAGCTTGAGTAGCGGGGACTATGGCTACACCTTC. Translating it yields CASSLSSGDYGYTF.

The rearrangement uses TRBV7-2 and TRBJ2-5; D is possibly TRBD2 (7 bases). CDR3 length equals 15 residues. CDR1 SGHTA and CDR2 FQGNSA come from the germline V gene. The V gene lost 4 bases and the J gene lost 4 bases, with 16 bases spanning the gap. The CDR3 bases are TGTGCCAGCAGCTCTGGGGGGGGGACATCAGAGACCCAGTACTTC. It yields the protein CASSSGGGTSETQYF.

This clone was observed a few times. J is TRBJ1-1 and V is TRBV11-3; D is undetermined. Germline CDR1 SGHNT, CDR2 YENEEA. The V end was cut by 5 bases, the J end by 8 bases, with 12 bases between. CDR3 length: 12 residues. The CDR3 region is CASSGSGKEAFF. The CDR3 DNA reads TGTGCCAGCAGCGGGTCCGGGAAGGAAGCTTTCTTT.

The chain links TRBV11-3 to TRBJ2-3; TRBD2 aligns across 12 bases. The length of the CDR3 is 16 residues. The V gene end was trimmed by 5 bases and the J gene end by 6 bases; junction bases not matched to a gene: 9. Per the germline V gene, CDR1 is SGHNT and CDR2 is YENEEA. CDR3 bases: TGTGCCAGCAGCCCGGGACTAGCGGGCAAAAGGGATACGCAGTATTTT. Its translation: CASSPGLAGKRDTQYF.

This clone was detected a few times. This chain connects TRBV5-6 to TRBJ1-2; 7 bases align to TRBD1. The CDR3 has 14 residues. CDR1 and CDR2 (germline): SGHDT, YYEEEE. V was pared by 2 bases and J by 5 bases, with 6 bases of the junction left unmatched. Here the CDR3 reads CASSFGQARYGYTF. The CDR3 DNA reads TGTGCCAGCAGCTTCGGACAGGCCCGGTATGGCTACACCTTC.

The genes are TRBV4-1 and TRBJ2-7; tentatively, D is TRBD1 (5 bases). Trimming left V 0 bases short and J 0 bases short, with 12 bases between. The CDR3 is 16 residues long. Germline V gives CDR1 MGHRA, CDR2 YSYEKL. The CDR3 coding sequence is TGCGCCAGCAGCCAAGAACAGGACGGCTACTCCTACGAGCAGTACTTC. It translates to CASSQEQDGYSYEQYF.

This chain connects TRBV30 to TRBJ2-7; tentative D call: TRBD2 (6 bases). The germline V and J ends were trimmed by 2 bases and 0 bases, with 8 bases remaining between them. The CDR3 totals 13 residues. CDR1 and CDR2 (germline): GTSNPN, SVGIG (reference sequence). The CDR3 region is CAWSPGSSYEQYF. DNA for the CDR3: TGTGCCTGGAGTCCCGGGAGCTCCTACGAGCAGTACTTC.

This clone was observed a handful of times. The genes are TRBV28 and TRBJ1-4; 7 bases match TRBD1. CDR1 is MDHEN, CDR2 SYDVKM, per germline. This CDR3 region has 13 residues. J was trimmed by 9 bases and V by 8 bases; bases with no gene match: 9. CDR3 nucleotides: TGTGCCAGCGGACAGGAGTCAATGAAAAAACTGTTTTTT. This sequence encodes CASGQESMKKLFF.

V and J are TRBV6-6 and TRBJ2-5; 9 bases are a match to TRBD2. Losses at the gene ends were 4 bases for V and 7 bases for J; bases not matched to a gene: 4. Germline CDR1 MNHNY, CDR2 SVGAGI (reference sequence). This CDR3 spans 13 amino acids. The CDR3 DNA follows: TGTGCCAGCAGTTCGGGTAGCGGGGGGACCCAGTACTTC. Its protein product is CASSSGSGGTQYF.

V gene TRBV30 combines with J gene TRBJ1-6; D uncertain. CDR3 size: 14 residues. CDR1 and CDR2 from the germline V gene are GTSNPN and SVGIG (reference sequence). The V gene lost 0 bases and the J gene lost 10 bases, with 13 bases spanning the gap. As DNA, the CDR3 is TGTGCCTGGAGTGTACGAGGAGGGCCCTCACCCCTCCACTTT. Its protein is CAWSVRGGPSPLHF.

The chain combines TRBV4-1 with TRBJ2-3; D uncertain. This CDR3 is 16 amino acids long. The ends were cut back, 0 bases at V and 0 bases at J, with 10 bases in the middle. Germline values: CDR1 MGHRA, CDR2 YSYEKL. The CDR3 DNA reads as TGCGCCAGCAGCCAAGAGTTCGCAACTAGCACAGATACGCAGTATTTT. This translates into CASSQEFATSTDTQYF.